Listed below are T cell receptor beta chains from one sample, sequenced in a study of a mutant IDH1 vaccine in newly diagnosed glioma. Clones were read by immunoSEQ multiplex PCR, and TCRdb kept only the in-frame ones, dropping some. The table includes fewer than 65,000 clones, approximately 81% detected once. No antigens are known for them. Here the sequenced sample was PBMCs, taken from a glioma patient whose treatment included an IDH1 peptide vaccine. These TCRs come from a man aged 30-40 years with glioma. Each CDR3 is given with its conserved first and last residue. A D gene is named only where the DNA matches it firmly. Only part of the rows carry a size: once, few, many, or a class if the clone is expanded.

clone size: NA; V gene: TRBV5-6; D gene: TRBD1; J gene: TRBJ1-2; CDR3 protein: CASSPRTGRGGYTF; CDR3 DNA: TGTGCCAGCAGCCCGAGGACAGGCAGAGGTGGCTACACCTTC
clone size: NA; V gene: TRBV7-8; D gene: TRBD1; J gene: TRBJ1-5; CDR3 protein: CASSSLTGGDGQPQHF; CDR3 DNA: TGTGCCAGCAGCTCATTGACAGGGGGCGACGGGCAGCCCCAGCATTTT
clone size: NA; V gene: TRBV19; D gene: NA; J gene: TRBJ1-2; CDR3 protein: CASKSSQPNYGYTF; CDR3 DNA: TGTGCCAGTAAATCTAGCCAGCCCAACTATGGCTACACCTTC
clone size: NA; V gene: TRBV6-5; D gene: TRBD2; J gene: TRBJ2-3; CDR3 protein: CASSSQGGGIDTQYF; CDR3 DNA: TGTGCCAGCAGTTCCCAGGGCGGGGGGATAGATACGCAGTATTTT
clone size: NA; V gene: TRBV11-2; D gene: TRBD2; J gene: TRBJ2-1; CDR3 protein: CASSLDRLADNEQFF; CDR3 DNA: TGTGCCAGCAGCTTAGATCGACTAGCGGACAATGAGCAGTTCTTC
clone size: NA; V gene: TRBV6-6; D gene: NA; J gene: TRBJ2-7; CDR3 protein: CASSSPGTPISYEQYF; CDR3 DNA: TGTGCCAGCAGTTCCCCAGGGACTCCCATCTCCTACGAGCAGTACTTC
clone size: NA; V gene: TRBV10-1; D gene: TRBD1; J gene: TRBJ2-7; CDR3 protein: CASSDRTGGRSYEQYF; CDR3 DNA: TGCGCCAGCAGTGACAGGACAGGGGGACGGAGCTACGAGCAGTACTTC
clone size: NA; V gene: TRBV6-6; D gene: TRBD2; J gene: TRBJ2-5; CDR3 protein: CASSRGLAIQETQYF; CDR3 DNA: TGTGCCAGCAGCAGGGGACTAGCGATACAAGAGACCCAGTACTTC
clone size: NA; V gene: TRBV7-6; D gene: NA; J gene: TRBJ2-3; CDR3 protein: CASSPIDTQYF; CDR3 DNA: TGTGCCAGCAGCCCCATTGATACGCAGTATTTT
clone size: once; V gene: TRBV7-9; D gene: TRBD2; J gene: TRBJ2-1; CDR3 protein: CASSPSGGGFYHNEQFF; CDR3 DNA: TGTGCCAGCAGCCCCAGCGGGGGGGGTTTTTATCACAATGAGCAGTTCTTC
clone size: NA; V gene: TRBV20-1; D gene: NA; J gene: TRBJ2-5; CDR3 protein: CSVRWGQTQYF; CDR3 DNA: TGCAGTGTACGATGGGGTCAGACCCAGTACTTC
clone size: NA; V gene: TRBV5-1; D gene: NA; J gene: TRBJ1-1; CDR3 protein: CASSLSTVNTEAFF; CDR3 DNA: TGCGCCAGCAGCCTATCCACAGTGAACACTGAAGCTTTCTTT
clone size: NA; V gene: TRBV11-3; D gene: NA; J gene: TRBJ1-1; CDR3 protein: CASSLDSGTHSEAFF; CDR3 DNA: TGTGCCAGCAGCTTAGACTCCGGGACCCATTCTGAAGCTTTCTTT
clone size: NA; V gene: TRBV28; D gene: NA; J gene: TRBJ1-1; CDR3 protein: CASSFPLGLLNTEAFF; CDR3 DNA: TGTGCCAGCAGTTTTCCCTTGGGGCTCCTAAACACTGAAGCTTTCTTT
clone size: NA; V gene: TRBV11-2; D gene: NA; J gene: TRBJ1-1; CDR3 protein: CASSRRGAGTEAFF; CDR3 DNA: TGTGCCAGCAGCCGGCGGGGGGCTGGGACTGAAGCTTTCTTT
clone size: NA; V gene: TRBV9; D gene: NA; J gene: TRBJ2-1; CDR3 protein: CASSGGGTGEQFF; CDR3 DNA: TGTGCCAGCAGCGGAGGGGGGACTGGGGAGCAGTTCTTC
clone size: NA; V gene: TRBV5-4; D gene: NA; J gene: TRBJ2-7; CDR3 protein: CASSLRSEQYF; CDR3 DNA: TGTGCCAGCAGCTTACGATCCGAGCAGTACTTC
clone size: NA; V gene: TRBV19; D gene: NA; J gene: TRBJ1-5; CDR3 protein: CASSIAGTDSNQPQHF; CDR3 DNA: TGTGCCAGTAGTATCGCAGGGACTGATAGCAATCAGCCCCAGCATTTT
clone size: NA; V gene: TRBV19; D gene: NA; J gene: TRBJ2-5; CDR3 protein: CASNPRDGETQYF; CDR3 DNA: TGTGCCAGTAACCCTCGCGACGGAGAGACCCAGTACTTC
clone size: few; V gene: TRBV6-1; D gene: NA; J gene: TRBJ1-5; CDR3 protein: CASSDESWQPQHF; CDR3 DNA: TGTGCCAGCAGTGATGAGTCTTGGCAGCCCCAGCATTTT
clone size: once; V gene: TRBV6-5; D gene: NA; J gene: TRBJ1-5; CDR3 protein: CASSDRSINQPQHF; CDR3 DNA: TGTGCCAGCAGTGACAGGTCTATTAATCAGCCCCAGCATTTT
clone size: NA; V gene: TRBV29-1; D gene: NA; J gene: TRBJ2-1; CDR3 protein: CSVGNQRRSYNEQFF; CDR3 DNA: TGCAGCGTTGGGAACCAACGCCGGTCCTACAATGAGCAGTTCTTC
clone size: few; V gene: TRBV5-6; D gene: TRBD1; J gene: TRBJ1-6; CDR3 protein: CASSSFKTGVNSPLHF; CDR3 DNA: TGTGCCAGCAGCTCGTTTAAGACAGGGGTTAATTCACCCCTCCACTTT
clone size: NA; V gene: TRBV27; D gene: NA; J gene: TRBJ1-5; CDR3 protein: CASSLSVNGNQPQHF; CDR3 DNA: TGTGCCAGCAGTTTATCAGTAAACGGCAATCAGCCCCAGCATTTT
clone size: NA; V gene: TRBV25-1; D gene: TRBD1; J gene: TRBJ1-6; CDR3 protein: CASSEGQLTNSPLHF; CDR3 DNA: TGTGCCAGCAGTGAGGGACAGCTAACTAATTCACCCCTCCACTTT
clone size: NA; V gene: TRBV19; D gene: NA; J gene: TRBJ2-7; CDR3 protein: CASSSHPQGYEQYF; CDR3 DNA: TGTGCCAGTAGTTCCCACCCCCAGGGGTACGAGCAGTACTTC
clone size: NA; V gene: TRBV19; D gene: NA; J gene: TRBJ2-7; CDR3 protein: CASISHEQYF; CDR3 DNA: TGTGCCAGTATCTCCCACGAGCAGTACTTC
clone size: NA; V gene: TRBV6-4; D gene: TRBD2; J gene: TRBJ2-1; CDR3 protein: CASSVAGGTYNEQFF; CDR3 DNA: TGTGCCAGCAGTGTAGCGGGGGGGACCTACAATGAGCAGTTCTTC
clone size: NA; V gene: TRBV5-1; D gene: TRBD1; J gene: TRBJ2-7; CDR3 protein: CASSHGQGAVFSYEQYF; CDR3 DNA: TGCGCCAGCAGCCACGGACAGGGGGCGGTTTTTAGCTACGAGCAGTACTTC
clone size: NA; V gene: TRBV6-5; D gene: TRBD1; J gene: TRBJ1-2; CDR3 protein: CASSTDRQNYGYTF; CDR3 DNA: TGTGCCAGCAGTACGGACAGGCAGAACTATGGCTACACCTTC
clone size: NA; V gene: TRBV12-5; D gene: NA; J gene: TRBJ1-5; CDR3 protein: CASGWSSGTPDQNSNQPQHF; CDR3 DNA: TGTGCTAGTGGTTGGAGTAGCGGGACACCAGATCAAAATAGCAATCAGCCCCAGCATTTT
clone size: NA; V gene: TRBV6-5; D gene: TRBD1; J gene: TRBJ1-2; CDR3 protein: CASSLSGLTGGGYTF; CDR3 DNA: TGTGCCAGCAGCCTCTCCGGGCTGACAGGGGGAGGCTACACCTTC
clone size: NA; V gene: TRBV13; D gene: NA; J gene: TRBJ2-1; CDR3 protein: CASSPTGGQNNEQFF; CDR3 DNA: TGTGCCAGCAGCCCCACCGGGGGACAAAACAATGAGCAGTTCTTC
clone size: few; V gene: TRBV7-8; D gene: NA; J gene: TRBJ1-1; CDR3 protein: CASSSNRMMNTEAFF; CDR3 DNA: TGTGCCAGCAGCTCGAACAGGATGATGAACACTGAAGCTTTCTTT
clone size: NA; V gene: TRBV18; D gene: NA; J gene: TRBJ2-3; CDR3 protein: CASSPTRASTDTQYF; CDR3 DNA: TGTGCCAGCTCACCGACTAGAGCTAGCACAGATACGCAGTATTTT
clone size: NA; V gene: TRBV11-2; D gene: NA; J gene: TRBJ2-5; CDR3 protein: CASSFSSAPRETQYF; CDR3 DNA: TGTGCCAGCAGCTTCAGTAGCGCGCCACGGGAGACCCAGTACTTC
clone size: NA; V gene: TRBV5-1; D gene: TRBD1; J gene: TRBJ1-2; CDR3 protein: CASSFSYGTGAGYTF; CDR3 DNA: TGCGCCAGCAGCTTCTCCTATGGGACAGGGGCTGGCTACACCTTC
clone size: once; V gene: TRBV19; D gene: NA; J gene: TRBJ1-5; CDR3 protein: CASSVWGDSNQPQHF; CDR3 DNA: TGTGCCAGTAGTGTGTGGGGAGATAGCAATCAGCCCCAGCATTTT
clone size: NA; V gene: TRBV27; D gene: NA; J gene: TRBJ2-1; CDR3 protein: CASSLTGPKGQGNEQFF; CDR3 DNA: TGTGCCAGCAGTTTAACCGGGCCGAAGGGGCAGGGGAATGAGCAGTTCTTC
clone size: NA; V gene: TRBV10-2; D gene: NA; J gene: TRBJ1-1; CDR3 protein: CASSEPGVGGTEAFF; CDR3 DNA: TGCGCCAGCAGTGAGCCGGGGGTTGGTGGGACTGAAGCTTTCTTT
clone size: NA; V gene: TRBV7-6; D gene: TRBD2; J gene: TRBJ2-7; CDR3 protein: CASSLSSGAVGEQYF; CDR3 DNA: TGTGCCAGCAGCTTATCTAGCGGGGCCGTTGGCGAGCAGTACTTC
clone size: once; V gene: TRBV18; D gene: NA; J gene: TRBJ1-1; CDR3 protein: CASSPSRSRNTEAFF; CDR3 DNA: TGTGCCAGCTCACCAAGCAGAAGCCGGAACACTGAAGCTTTCTTT
clone size: NA; V gene: TRBV4-2; D gene: NA; J gene: TRBJ1-6; CDR3 protein: CASSQDPEGNSPLHF; CDR3 DNA: TGTGCCAGCAGCCAAGACCCTGAGGGGAATTCACCCCTCCACTTT
clone size: NA; V gene: TRBV5-5; D gene: TRBD1; J gene: TRBJ1-1; CDR3 protein: CASSSRQGTNTEAFF; CDR3 DNA: TGTGCCAGCAGCTCTCGACAGGGGACGAACACTGAAGCTTTCTTT
clone size: NA; V gene: TRBV5-5; D gene: NA; J gene: TRBJ1-2; CDR3 protein: CASSLRLGWDYGYTF; CDR3 DNA: TGTGCCAGCAGCTTGCGATTGGGATGGGACTATGGCTACACCTTC
clone size: NA; V gene: TRBV27; D gene: NA; J gene: TRBJ2-3; CDR3 protein: CASSQRMGITDTQYF; CDR3 DNA: TGTGCCAGCAGTCAACGCATGGGAATCACAGATACGCAGTATTTT
clone size: NA; V gene: TRBV10-3; D gene: TRBD1; J gene: TRBJ1-3; CDR3 protein: CAISPRDRPGNTIYF; CDR3 DNA: TGTGCCATCAGCCCCCGGGACAGGCCTGGAAACACCATATATTTT
clone size: NA; V gene: TRBV4-1; D gene: TRBD2; J gene: TRBJ2-1; CDR3 protein: CASSRGLAGAPYNEQFF; CDR3 DNA: TGCGCCAGCAGCCGGGGACTAGCGGGGGCCCCCTACAATGAGCAGTTCTTC
clone size: NA; V gene: TRBV19; D gene: NA; J gene: TRBJ1-6; CDR3 protein: CASSIPGNSPLHF; CDR3 DNA: TGTGCCAGTAGTATCCCGGGGAATTCACCCCTCCACTTT